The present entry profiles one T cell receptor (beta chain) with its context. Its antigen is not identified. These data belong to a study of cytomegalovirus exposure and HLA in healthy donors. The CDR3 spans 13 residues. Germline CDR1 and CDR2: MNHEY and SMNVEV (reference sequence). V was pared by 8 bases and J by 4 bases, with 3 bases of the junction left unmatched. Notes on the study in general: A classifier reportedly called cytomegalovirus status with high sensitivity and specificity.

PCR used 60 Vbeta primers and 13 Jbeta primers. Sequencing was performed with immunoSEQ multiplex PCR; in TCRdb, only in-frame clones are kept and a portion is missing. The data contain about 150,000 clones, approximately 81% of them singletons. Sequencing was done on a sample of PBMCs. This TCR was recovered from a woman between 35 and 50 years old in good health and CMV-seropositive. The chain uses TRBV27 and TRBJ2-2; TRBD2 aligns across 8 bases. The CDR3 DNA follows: TGTGCCAGCTTCGGGGGGGGCACCGGGGAGCTGTTTTTT. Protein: CASFGGGTGELFF.